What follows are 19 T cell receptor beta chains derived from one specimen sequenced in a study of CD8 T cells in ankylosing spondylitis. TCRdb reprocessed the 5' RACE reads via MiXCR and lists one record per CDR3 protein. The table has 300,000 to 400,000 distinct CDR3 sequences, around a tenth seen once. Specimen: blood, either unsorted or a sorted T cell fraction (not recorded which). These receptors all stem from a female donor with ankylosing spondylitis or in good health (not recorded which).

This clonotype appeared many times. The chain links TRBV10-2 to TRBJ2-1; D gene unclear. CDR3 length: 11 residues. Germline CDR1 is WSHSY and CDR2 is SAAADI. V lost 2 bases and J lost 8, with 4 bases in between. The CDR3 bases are TGCGCCAGCAGTGAGCTGGATGAGCAGTTCTTC. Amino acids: CASSELDEQFF.

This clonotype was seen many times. CDR3 bases: TGCAGTGCTACCAGGGTCCCCGGGGAGCTGTTTTTT. This codes for CSATRVPGELFF. J is TRBJ2-2 and V is TRBV20-1, with D perhaps TRBD1 (5 bases). Germline-derived CDR1 and CDR2 are DFQATT and SNEGSKA (reference sequence). The CDR3 runs to 12 residues. Trimming removed 4 bases from V and 6 bases from J, with 9 bases in between.

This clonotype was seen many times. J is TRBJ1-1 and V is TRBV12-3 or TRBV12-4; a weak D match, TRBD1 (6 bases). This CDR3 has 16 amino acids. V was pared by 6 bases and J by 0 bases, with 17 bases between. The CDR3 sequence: CASSNGQSPLNTEAFF. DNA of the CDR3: TGTGCCAGCAGCAATGGACAGAGCCCGCTGAACACTGAAGCTTTCTTT.

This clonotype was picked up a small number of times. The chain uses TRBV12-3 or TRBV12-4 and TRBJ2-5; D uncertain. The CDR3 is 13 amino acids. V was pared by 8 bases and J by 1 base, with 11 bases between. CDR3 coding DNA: TGTGCCAGCGAGCAAGGGTTCCAAGAGACCCAGTACTTC. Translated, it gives CASEQGFQETQYF.

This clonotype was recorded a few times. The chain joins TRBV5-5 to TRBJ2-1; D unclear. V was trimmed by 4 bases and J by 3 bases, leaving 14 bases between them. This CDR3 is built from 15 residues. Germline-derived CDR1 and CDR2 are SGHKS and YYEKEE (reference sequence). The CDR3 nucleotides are TGTGCCAGCAGCATAGGACGGACCCACTACAATGAGCAGTTCTTC. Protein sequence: CASSIGRTHYNEQFF.

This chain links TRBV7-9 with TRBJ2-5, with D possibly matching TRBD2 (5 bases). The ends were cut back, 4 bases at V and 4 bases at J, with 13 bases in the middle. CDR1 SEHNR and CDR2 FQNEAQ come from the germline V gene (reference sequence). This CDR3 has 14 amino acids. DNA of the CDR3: TGTGCCAGCAGCTCTAGCACACCAGGAGAGACCCAGTACTTC. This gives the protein CASSSSTPGETQYF. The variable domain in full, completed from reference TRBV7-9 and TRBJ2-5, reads DTGVSQNPRHKITKRGQNVTFRCDPISEHNRLYWYRQTLGQGPEFLTYFQNEAQLEKSRLLSDRFSAERPKGSFSTLEIQRTEQGDSAMYLCASSSSTPGETQYFGPGTRLLVL.

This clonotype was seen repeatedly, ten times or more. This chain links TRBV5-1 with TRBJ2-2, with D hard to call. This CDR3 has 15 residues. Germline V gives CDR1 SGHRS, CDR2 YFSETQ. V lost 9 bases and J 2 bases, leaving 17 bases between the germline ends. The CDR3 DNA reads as TGCGCCACCCCTCCGTACAGCACAAACACCGGGGAGCTGTTTTTT. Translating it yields CATPPYSTNTGELFF.

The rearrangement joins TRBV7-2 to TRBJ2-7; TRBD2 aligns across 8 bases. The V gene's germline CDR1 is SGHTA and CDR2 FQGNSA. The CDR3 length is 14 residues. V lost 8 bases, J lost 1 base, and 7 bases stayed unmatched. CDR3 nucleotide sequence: TGTGCCAGCCGACAAGCGGGAGAGTCCTACGAGCAGTACTTC. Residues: CASRQAGESYEQYF.

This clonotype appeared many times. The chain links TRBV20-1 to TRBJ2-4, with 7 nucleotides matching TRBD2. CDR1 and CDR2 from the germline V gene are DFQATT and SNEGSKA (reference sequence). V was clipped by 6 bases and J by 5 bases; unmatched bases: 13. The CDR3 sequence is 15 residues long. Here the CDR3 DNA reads TGCAGTGCAGGACGACTGAGCGGGGATCAAAACATTCAGTACTTC. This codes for CSAGRLSGDQNIQYF.

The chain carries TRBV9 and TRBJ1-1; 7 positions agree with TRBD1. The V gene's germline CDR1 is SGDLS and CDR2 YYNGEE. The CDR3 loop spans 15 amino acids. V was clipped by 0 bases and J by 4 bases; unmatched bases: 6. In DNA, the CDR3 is TGTGCCAGCAGCGTAGTAGGGACAGCCTTCACTGAAGCTTTCTTT. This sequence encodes CASSVVGTAFTEAFF.

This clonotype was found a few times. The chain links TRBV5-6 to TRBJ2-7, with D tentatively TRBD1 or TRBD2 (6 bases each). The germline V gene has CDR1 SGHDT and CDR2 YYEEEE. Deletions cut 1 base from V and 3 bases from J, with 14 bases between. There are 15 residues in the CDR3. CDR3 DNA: TGTGCCAGCAGCTTGCCGGGGGCCGATGTCTACGAGCAGTACTTC. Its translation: CASSLPGADVYEQYF.

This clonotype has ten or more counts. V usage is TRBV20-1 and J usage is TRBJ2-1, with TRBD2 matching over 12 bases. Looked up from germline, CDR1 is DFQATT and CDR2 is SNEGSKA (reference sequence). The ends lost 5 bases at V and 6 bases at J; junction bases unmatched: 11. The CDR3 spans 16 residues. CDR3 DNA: TGCAGTGCTGTACTAGCGGGGGGAAGAACGGTCAATGAGCAGTTCTTC. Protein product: CSAVLAGGRTVNEQFF.

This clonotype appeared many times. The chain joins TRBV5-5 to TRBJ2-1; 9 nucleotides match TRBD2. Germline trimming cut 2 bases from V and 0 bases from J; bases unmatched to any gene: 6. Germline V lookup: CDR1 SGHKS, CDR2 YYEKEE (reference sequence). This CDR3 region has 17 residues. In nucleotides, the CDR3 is TGTGCCAGCAGCTTTTTCCCTAGCGGGGTCTCCTACAATGAGCAGTTCTTC. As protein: CASSFFPSGVSYNEQFF.

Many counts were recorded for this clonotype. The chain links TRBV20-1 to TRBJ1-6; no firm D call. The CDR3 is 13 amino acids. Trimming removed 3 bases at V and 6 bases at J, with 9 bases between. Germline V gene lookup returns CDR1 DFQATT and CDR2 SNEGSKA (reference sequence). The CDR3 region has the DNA TGCAGTGCTAGCGGGGTCGGTAATTCACCCCTCCACTTT. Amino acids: CSASGVGNSPLHF.

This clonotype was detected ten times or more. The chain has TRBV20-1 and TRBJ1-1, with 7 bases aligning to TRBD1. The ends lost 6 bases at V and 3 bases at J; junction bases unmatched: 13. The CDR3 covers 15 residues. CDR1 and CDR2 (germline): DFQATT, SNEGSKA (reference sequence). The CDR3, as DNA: TGCAGTGCCCTACCCCCGACAGGGCGCCACACTGAAGCTTTCTTT. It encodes CSALPPTGRHTEAFF.

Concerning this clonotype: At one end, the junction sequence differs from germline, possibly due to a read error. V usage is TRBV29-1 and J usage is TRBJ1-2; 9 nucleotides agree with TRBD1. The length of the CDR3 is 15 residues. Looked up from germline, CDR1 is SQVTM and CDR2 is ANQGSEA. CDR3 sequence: CSAGTGTGTNYGYPF. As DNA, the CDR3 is TGCAGCGCTGGGACCGGGACAGGGACAAACTATGGCTACCCCTTC.

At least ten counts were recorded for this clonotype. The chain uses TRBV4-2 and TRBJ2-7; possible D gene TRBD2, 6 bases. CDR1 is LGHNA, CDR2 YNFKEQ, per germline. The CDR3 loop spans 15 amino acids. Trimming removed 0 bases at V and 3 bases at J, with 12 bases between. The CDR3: CASSQDPGSHYEQYF. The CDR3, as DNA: TGTGCCAGCAGCCAAGATCCCGGGAGTCACTACGAGCAGTACTTC.

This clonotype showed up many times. CDR3 amino acids: CSVVGMDTGELFF. The CDR3 region has the DNA TGCAGCGTTGTGGGGATGGACACCGGGGAGCTGTTTTTT. The chain carries TRBV29-1 and TRBJ2-2; D not certain. Germline V gene sequence: CDR1 SQVTM, CDR2 ANQGSEA. CDR3 size: 13 residues. Trimming left V 4 bases short and J 3 bases short, with 9 bases between.

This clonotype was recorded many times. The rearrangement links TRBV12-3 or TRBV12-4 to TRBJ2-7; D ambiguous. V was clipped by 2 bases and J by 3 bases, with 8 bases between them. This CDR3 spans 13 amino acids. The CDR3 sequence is CASSLLWGYEQYF. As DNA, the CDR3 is TGTGCCAGCAGTTTACTATGGGGCTACGAGCAGTACTTC.